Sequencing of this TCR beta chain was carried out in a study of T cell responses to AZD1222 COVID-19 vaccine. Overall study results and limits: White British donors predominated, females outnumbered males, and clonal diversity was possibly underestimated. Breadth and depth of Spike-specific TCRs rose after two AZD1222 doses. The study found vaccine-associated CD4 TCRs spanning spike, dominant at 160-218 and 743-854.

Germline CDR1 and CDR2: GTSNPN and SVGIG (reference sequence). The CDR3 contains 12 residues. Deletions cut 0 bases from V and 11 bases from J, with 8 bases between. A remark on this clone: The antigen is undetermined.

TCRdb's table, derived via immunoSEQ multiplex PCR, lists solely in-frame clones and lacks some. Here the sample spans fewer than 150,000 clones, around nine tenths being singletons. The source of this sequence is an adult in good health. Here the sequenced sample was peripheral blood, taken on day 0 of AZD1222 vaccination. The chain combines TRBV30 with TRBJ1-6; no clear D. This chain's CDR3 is CAWSVNAAPLHF. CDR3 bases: TGTGCCTGGAGTGTAAACGCTGCACCCCTCCACTTT. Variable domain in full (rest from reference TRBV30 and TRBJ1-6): SQTIHQWPATLVQPVGSPLSLECTVEGTSNPNLYWYRQAAGRGLQLLFYSVGIGQISSEVPQNLSASRPQDRQFILSSKKLLLSDSGFYLCAWSVNAAPLHFGNGTRLTVT.